This T cell receptor (beta chain) was recovered during a study of Ad26.COV2.S vaccination and SARS-CoV-2 variants. Study as a whole: The vaccine Ad26.COV2.S was put into the muscle once, or twice with 56 days between. General study findings and limits: TCR breadth and depth estimates may have understated total T cell responses. Responses of spike-specific T cells (both CD8+ and CD4+) reportedly showed substantial breadth after vaccination.

Assay: immunoSEQ multiplex PCR; the TCRdb copy retains only in-frame clones and omits some. The repertoire holds roughly 500,000 clones, roughly nine tenths seen once, with just over 2.5% in the top ten. CDR1 and CDR2 from the germline V gene are LNHDA and SQIVND (reference sequence). Trimming stripped 10 bases from V and 5 bases from J, with 16 bases between. The CDR3 is 13 amino acids. Treatment described: around 19 received Ad26.COV2.S at low or high dose, single or two shots; a few received placebo; per-sample allocation not given. The samples were gathered on day 63 after the first injection of vaccine or placebo. To note about this clone: Antigen unknown.

The genes are TRBV19 and TRBJ2-3, with D maybe TRBD2 (6 bases). This TCR derives from a person aged 18-65 years who received the Ad26.COV2.S COVID-19 vaccine or a placebo. The specimen comprised peripheral blood, sampled in a trial of Ad26.COV2.S vaccine versus placebo. CDR3 DNA: TGTGCCACCCAGGACGTGGGGGGAGATACGCAGTATTTT. It is translated as CATQDVGGDTQYF. Full variable domain (missing parts from reference TRBV19 and TRBJ2-3): DGGITQSPKYLFRKEGQNVTLSCEQNLNHDAMYWYRQDPGQGLRLIYYSQIVNDFQKGDIAEGYSVSREKKESFPLTVTSAQKNPTAFYLCATQDVGGDTQYFGPGTRLTVL.